The next 14 T cell receptor beta chains were all read from a single sample in a study of control samples from healthy donors and cancer patients. The method was immunoSEQ multiplex PCR; TCRdb's version includes in-frame clones alone and lacks a portion of them. The sample lists 80,000 or so clones, less than 95% occurring once. What was sequenced was blood. All receptors come from a woman between 35 and 50 years old in good health.

V and J are TRBV5-1 and TRBJ1-2; maybe TRBD1 (5 bases). Germline V CDR1 and CDR2: SGHRS, YFSETQ. This CDR3 comprises 15 residues. V lost 4 bases to trimming and J lost 4 bases, with 17 bases between them. CDR3 sequence: CASSDGGTEIYGYTF. The DNA for the CDR3 is TGCGCCAGCAGCGACGGAGGGACGGAAATCTATGGCTACACCTTC.

The chain is built from TRBV18 and TRBJ1-5; D is ambiguous. The CDR3 totals 15 residues. Germline V gene data show CDR1 as KGHSH and CDR2 as LQKENI. Trimming left V 5 bases short and J 2 bases short, with 13 bases between. CDR3 nucleotides: TGTGCCAGCTCAGAAACACCGTCAGGCAATCAGCCCCAGCATTTT. Residues: CASSETPSGNQPQHF. Using reference TRBV18 and TRBJ1-5 for the parts outside the CDR3, the full variable domain is NAGVMQNPRHLVRRRGQEARLRCSPMKGHSHVYWYRQLPEEGLKFMVYLQKENIIDESGMPKERFSAEFPKEGPSILRIQQVVRGDSAAYFCASSETPSGNQPQHFGDGTRLSIL.

The chain links TRBV5-6 to TRBJ2-1; D gene unclear. The V gene's germline CDR1 is SGHDT and CDR2 YYEEEE. V lost 0 bases, J lost 9 bases, and 10 bases lay in between. The CDR3 loop spans 13 amino acids. Here the CDR3 reads CASSLGSRTEQFF. The CDR3 DNA sequence: TGTGCCAGCAGCTTGGGTAGTCGGACTGAGCAGTTCTTC.

The chain combines TRBV7-9 with TRBJ2-3; 9 nucleotides match TRBD1. Trimming cost V 6 bases and J 4 bases; bases outside gene matches: 8. The CDR3 sequence is 15 residues long. Germline V lookup: CDR1 SEHNR, CDR2 FQNEAQ (reference sequence). The CDR3 DNA reads TGTGCCAGCAGTAAACAGGGGGCGCCGGCAGATACGCAGTATTTT. This translates into CASSKQGAPADTQYF.

This chain connects TRBV19 to TRBJ1-2; unclear D gene. CDR3 length equals 13 residues. The V and J ends lost 4 bases and 8 bases respectively, with 14 bases between them. Germline-derived CDR1 and CDR2 are LNHDA and SQIVND (reference sequence). DNA for the CDR3: TGTGCCAGTAGTAACCGCCCCTCTAGAGGCTACACCTTC. Translating gives CASSNRPSRGYTF.

The rearrangement joins TRBV7-9 to TRBJ2-2; weak D call: TRBD2 (6 bases). Germline assignment: CDR1 SEHNR and CDR2 FQNEAQ (reference sequence). The CDR3 extends over 14 amino acids. V shed 3 bases and J shed 4 bases, with 9 bases lying between them. CDR3 DNA: TGTGCCAGCAGCTTTATGGGGGGCACCGGGGAGCTGTTTTTT. It yields the protein CASSFMGGTGELFF.

The chain has TRBV10-2 and TRBJ2-3; 7 positions agree with TRBD2. The CDR3 extends over 13 amino acids. Germline loops: CDR1 WSHSY, CDR2 SAAADI. The V segment lost 6 bases and the J segment 3 bases; nucleotides outside the gene matches: 3. The CDR3 sequence: CASRTGGTDTQYF. The CDR3 bases are TGCGCCAGCAGGACGGGAGGAACAGATACGCAGTATTTT.

This clone appeared a single time. The V gene is TRBV24-1, the J gene TRBJ2-3, with TRBD2 matching 10 bases. The CDR3 runs 14 residues. Germline values: CDR1 KGHDR, CDR2 SFDVKD. The J segment lost 3 bases and the V segment lost 7 bases, leaving 3 bases of the junction unmatched. CDR3 sequence reads: CATRAGGLTDTQYF. The CDR3 DNA reads TGTGCCACCAGAGCGGGAGGGCTTACAGATACGCAGTATTTT.

The J gene is TRBJ2-7, the V gene TRBV6-6; the D is unclear. Germline V CDR1 and CDR2: MNHNY, SVGAGI (reference sequence). CDR3 size: 13 residues. Trimming pared 6 bases from V and 2 bases from J, leaving 11 bases between. CDR3 nucleotide sequence: TGTGCCAGCAGCGATGTGGCCACCTACGAGCAGTACTTC. Its translation is CASSDVATYEQYF.

The chain links TRBV12-2 to TRBJ2-7; TRBD2 is the table's D call, not checked against the DNA. TRBV12-2 is labeled a pseudogene. The CDR3 has 14 residues. Written as DNA, the CDR3 is TGTGCAAGTCGTTACCCCGGGGGGGAGCGGCGTCAGTACTTC. Its protein product is CASRYPGGERRQYF.

V is TRBV12-3 or TRBV12-4 and J is TRBJ1-2, with D possibly TRBD1 on 6 matching bases. This CDR3 spans 13 amino acids. The V gene lost 3 bases and the J gene lost 8 bases, with 13 bases spanning the gap. CDR3 sequence reads: CASSFGGARGYTF. The DNA of the CDR3 is TGTGCCAGCAGTTTTGGGGGGGCGAGAGGCTACACCTTC.

The CDR3 DNA reads as TGCGCCAGCAGCCAAGGCAAGGCGGGGAGCCGTAGAAACACCATATATTTT. It codes for CASSQGKAGSRRNTIYF. V gene TRBV4-1 combines with J gene TRBJ1-3; the D is unclear. The CDR3 consists of 17 residues. Germline-derived CDR1 and CDR2 are MGHRA and YSYEKL. Trimming took off 1 base at V and 5 bases at J, with 18 bases between the two ends.

Here the CDR3 DNA reads TGTGCCAGCAGTTTAATAGCGGCTACCGGGGAGCTGTTTTTT. This codes for CASSLIAATGELFF. V is TRBV7-2 and J is TRBJ2-2; the D gene is possibly TRBD2 (6 bases). The ends were cut back, 6 bases at V and 5 bases at J, with 13 bases in the middle. Germline CDR1 is SGHTA and CDR2 is FQGNSA. The CDR3 runs 14 residues.

V gene TRBV18 combines with J gene TRBJ1-5; TRBD1 might be the D (6 bases). Germline V lookup: CDR1 KGHSH, CDR2 LQKENI. This CDR3 is 15 amino acids long. With 6 bases removed from V and 0 bases from J, the gap between germline ends came to 12 bases. The CDR3 here is CASSPGEGSNQPQHF. CDR3 coding DNA: TGTGCCAGCTCCCCAGGGGAAGGTAGCAATCAGCCCCAGCATTTT.